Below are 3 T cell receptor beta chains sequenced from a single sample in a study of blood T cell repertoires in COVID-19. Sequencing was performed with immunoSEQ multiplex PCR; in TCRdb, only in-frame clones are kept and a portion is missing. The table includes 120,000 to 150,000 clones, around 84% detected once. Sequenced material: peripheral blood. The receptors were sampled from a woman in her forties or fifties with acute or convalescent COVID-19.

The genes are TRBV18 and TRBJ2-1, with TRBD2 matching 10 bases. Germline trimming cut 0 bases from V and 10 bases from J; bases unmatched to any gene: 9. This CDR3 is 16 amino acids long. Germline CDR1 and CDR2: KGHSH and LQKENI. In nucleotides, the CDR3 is TGTGCCAGCTCACCACCCGCAGCGGGGGGGCGCGGAGAGCAGTTCTTC. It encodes CASSPPAAGGRGEQFF.

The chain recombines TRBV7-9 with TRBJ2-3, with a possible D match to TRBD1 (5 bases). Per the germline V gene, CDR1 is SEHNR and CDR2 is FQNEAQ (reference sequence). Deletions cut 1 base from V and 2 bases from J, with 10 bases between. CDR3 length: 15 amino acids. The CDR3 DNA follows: TGTGCCAGCAGCTTAGATACAGGACCCACAGATACGCAGTATTTT. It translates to CASSLDTGPTDTQYF. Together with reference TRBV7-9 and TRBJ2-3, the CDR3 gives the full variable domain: DTGVSQNPRHKITKRGQNVTFRCDPISEHNRLYWYRQTLGQGPEFLTYFQNEAQLEKSRLLSDRFSAERPKGSFSTLEIQRTEQGDSAMYLCASSLDTGPTDTQYFGPGTRLTVL.

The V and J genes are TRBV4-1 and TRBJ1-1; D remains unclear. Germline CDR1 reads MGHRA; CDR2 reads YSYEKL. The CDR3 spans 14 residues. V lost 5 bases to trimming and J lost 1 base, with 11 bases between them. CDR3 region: CASSIETRNTEAFF. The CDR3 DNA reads TGCGCCAGCAGCATAGAGACAAGGAACACTGAAGCTTTCTTT.